The 27 T cell receptor beta chains reported below all come from one sample, sequenced in a study of blood T cell repertoires in COVID-19. The data were produced by immunoSEQ multiplex PCR, yet TCRdb's version contains in-frame clones alone and is incomplete. The sample consists of fewer than 200,000 clones, around 85% of them appearing once. The specimen was peripheral blood. These TCRs come from a man in his sixties who had recovered from COVID-19.

This chain connects TRBV11-2 to TRBJ2-7; 10 nucleotides line up with TRBD1. This CDR3 comprises 18 residues. Germline V gives CDR1 SGHAT, CDR2 FQNNGV. V shed 5 bases and J 1 base; nucleotides not matched to a gene: 14. Here the CDR3 DNA reads TGTGCCAGCAGCCCCAACGCGCTTAGGACAGGGGGTTCCTACGAGCAGTACTTC. Encoded protein: CASSPNALRTGGSYEQYF.

The V gene is TRBV15, the J gene TRBJ2-5; 7 positions match TRBD1. The ends lost 3 bases at V and 2 bases at J; junction bases unmatched: 6. Per germline, CDR1 LNHNV and CDR2 YYDKDF (reference sequence). The CDR3 covers 15 residues. CDR3 residues: CATSSRQGRQETQYF. Here the CDR3 DNA reads TGTGCCACCAGCAGCAGACAGGGAAGGCAAGAGACCCAGTACTTC.

The DNA for the CDR3 is TGTGCCAGCTCACAGGAAGGGGATACTGAAGCTTTCTTT. It translates to CASSQEGDTEAFF. The chain carries TRBV18 and TRBJ1-1, with D possibly matching TRBD1 (5 bases). The CDR3 spans 13 residues. Germline values: CDR1 KGHSH, CDR2 LQKENI. Trimming took off 4 bases at V and 5 bases at J, with 11 bases between the two ends.

The V gene is TRBV5-1, the J gene TRBJ2-1; 13 positions match TRBD2. The V gene's germline CDR1 is SGHRS and CDR2 YFSETQ. CDR3 length equals 17 residues. V was clipped by 0 bases and J by 5 bases; unmatched bases: 5. DNA of the CDR3: TGCGCCAGCAGCTTGGTACTAGCGGGGGGGCATAACAATGAGCAGTTCTTC. Its translation: CASSLVLAGGHNNEQFF.

V is TRBV21-1 and J is TRBJ2-7; the table's D call of TRBD1 was not tested on the DNA. TRBV21-1 is recorded as a pseudogene. This CDR3 comprises 13 residues. CDR3 loop: CAFTTGAGYEQYF. CDR3 nucleotides: TGTGCCTTCACCACAGGGGCGGGATACGAGCAGTACTTC.

This clone was seen more than once but under ten times. V gene TRBV7-2 combines with J gene TRBJ1-1; perhaps TRBD1 as D (6 bases). V dropped 5 bases and J dropped 0 bases, with 13 bases sitting between them. The CDR3 is 15 residues long. Germline V gene lookup returns CDR1 SGHTA and CDR2 FQGNSA. The CDR3 loop is CASSPSGGLNTEAFF. The CDR3 coding sequence is TGTGCCAGCAGCCCCTCGGGGGGGCTGAACACTGAAGCTTTCTTT.

This chain connects TRBV6-5 to TRBJ2-5; D might be TRBD1 (5 bases). V was shortened by 5 bases and J by 2 bases, with 15 bases between the two germline ends. The CDR3 is 15 amino acids. Germline V gene lookup returns CDR1 MNHEY and CDR2 SVGAGI. In DNA, the CDR3 is TGTGCCAGCAGTCGAAACAGACAGCCTCAAGAGACCCAGTACTTC. Amino acids: CASSRNRQPQETQYF.

The chain recombines TRBV2 with TRBJ2-1; 11 nucleotides match TRBD2. V shed 4 bases and J 4 bases; nucleotides not matched to a gene: 6. The CDR3 length is 16 residues. Germline CDR1 is SNHLY and CDR2 is FYNNEI. The CDR3 is CASSGYSGGVYNEQFF. In DNA, the CDR3 is TGTGCCAGCAGTGGGTATAGCGGGGGGGTGTACAATGAGCAGTTCTTC.

The genes are TRBV11-2 and TRBJ2-5; D might be TRBD1 (5 bases). V was shortened by 0 bases and J by 7 bases, with 18 bases between the two germline ends. From germline, CDR1 is SGHAT and CDR2 FQNNGV. The CDR3 runs to 16 residues. The CDR3 DNA is TGTGCCAGCAGCTTAGATGCAGTTGTAGGGGTAACGACCCAGTACTTC. It encodes CASSLDAVVGVTTQYF.

The chain carries TRBV5-4 and TRBJ2-3, with a tentative D call TRBD2 (5 bases). Germline-derived CDR1 and CDR2 are SGHNT and YYREEE (reference sequence). The CDR3 has 17 amino acids. With 3 bases removed from V and 3 bases from J, the gap between germline ends came to 20 bases. The CDR3 loop reads CASSSPGSPLGTDTQYF. The CDR3 DNA follows: TGTGCCAGCAGCTCCCCGGGGAGTCCGTTAGGGACAGATACGCAGTATTTT.

The chain recombines TRBV2 with TRBJ2-7; possibly TRBD1 for D (5 bases). Between the trimmed V and J ends, which lost 2 bases and 2 bases, there was a span of 7 bases. The CDR3 spans 13 residues. CDR1 and CDR2 from the germline V gene are SNHLY and FYNNEI. The CDR3 DNA reads TGTGCCAGCAGTGAATACAGGACCTACGAGCAGTACTTC. Residues: CASSEYRTYEQYF.

The CDR3 is CASSPTGSSYNSPLHF. The CDR3 DNA follows: TGTGCCAGCAGCCCCACAGGGAGCTCCTATAATTCACCCCTCCACTTT. V gene TRBV5-6 combines with J gene TRBJ1-6, with D maybe TRBD1 (6 bases). CDR1 is SGHDT and CDR2 is YYEEEE in the germline V gene. CDR3 size: 16 residues. With 4 bases removed from V and 0 bases from J, the gap between germline ends came to 11 bases.

This clone occurred a few times. This chain uses TRBV14 with TRBJ2-5; TRBD1 agrees at 9 bases. Germline assignment: CDR1 SGHDN and CDR2 FVKESK. This CDR3 region has 15 residues. V trimming: 0 bases; J trimming: 4 bases; junction bases outside the gene matches: 3. The CDR3 reads CASSQDGTGRETQYF. The CDR3 nucleotides are TGTGCCAGCAGCCAAGATGGGACAGGGCGAGAGACCCAGTACTTC.

The rearrangement links TRBV9 to TRBJ1-2; no firm D call. V shed 0 bases and J shed 5 bases, with 8 bases lying between them. The germline V gene encodes CDR1 SGDLS and CDR2 YYNGEE. This CDR3 is built from 13 residues. The CDR3 DNA sequence: TGTGCCAGCAGCGTAGACAGCCTGTATGGCTACACCTTC. Its protein product is CASSVDSLYGYTF.

The chain couples TRBV2 to TRBJ1-3, with a possible D match to TRBD1 (5 bases). The CDR3 has 13 amino acids. Per the germline V gene, CDR1 is SNHLY and CDR2 is FYNNEI. Trimming shortened V by 10 bases and J by 8 bases, and 18 bases separated the two germline ends. CDR3 in amino acids: CATARVLLDTIYF. DNA for the CDR3: TGTGCCACTGCCAGGGTTCTCCTTGACACCATATATTTT. Drawing the rest from reference TRBV2 and TRBJ1-3, the complete variable domain is EPEVTQTPSHQVTQMGQEVILRCVPISNHLYFYWYRQILGQKVEFLVSFYNNEISEKSEIFDDQFSVERPDGSNFTLKIRSTKLEDSAMYFCATARVLLDTIYFGEGSWLTVV.

This clone was observed once. The chain is built from TRBV12-3 or TRBV12-4 and TRBJ1-5, with TRBD1 matching 8 bases. V shed 8 bases, J shed 4 bases, and the junction held 4 bases outside the gene matches. This CDR3 is built from 13 residues. The DNA for the CDR3 is TGTGCCAGCCCAGGGGGCAGTAATCAGCCCCAGCATTTT. Amino acid sequence: CASPGGSNQPQHF.

The chain couples TRBV3-1 (or the pseudogene TRBV3-2) to TRBJ2-5; D possibly corresponds to TRBD2 (5 bases). This CDR3 has 15 residues. Germline CDR1 and CDR2: LGHDT and YNNKEL (reference sequence). The V gene lost 4 bases and the J gene lost 5 bases, with 17 bases spanning the gap. CDR3 sequence: CASSPSSIGVETQYF. The CDR3 DNA sequence: TGTGCCAGCAGCCCTTCTAGCATCGGGGTGGAGACCCAGTACTTC.

This chain joins TRBV9 and TRBJ2-1; TRBD2 agrees at 11 bases. The J segment lost 9 bases and the V segment lost 1 base, leaving 12 bases of the junction unmatched. Per germline, CDR1 SGDLS and CDR2 YYNGEE. The CDR3 covers 17 residues. CDR3 sequence reads: CASSVLAGGPRLGEQFF. The DNA for the CDR3 is TGTGCCAGCAGCGTACTAGCGGGGGGCCCACGGCTTGGTGAGCAGTTCTTC.

There are a few counts of this clone. The chain recombines TRBV7-9 with TRBJ1-1; D might be TRBD1 (6 bases). The germline gives CDR1 SEHNR, CDR2 FQNEAQ (reference sequence). The length of the CDR3 is 13 residues. Trimming stripped 4 bases from V and 1 base from J, with 7 bases between. The CDR3 coding sequence is TGTGCCAGCAGCTGGACAGAGAACACTGAAGCTTTCTTT. It specifies CASSWTENTEAFF.

This clone occurred once. The V gene is TRBV27, the J gene TRBJ2-2, with TRBD1 matching over 9 bases. V dropped 4 bases and J dropped 9; count of bases not matched to a gene: 9. The CDR3 length is 15 residues. Per the germline V gene, CDR1 is MNHEY and CDR2 is SMNVEV (reference sequence). The CDR3 sequence: CASSSGTGRIRELFF. The CDR3 DNA is TGTGCCAGCAGTTCCGGGACAGGGCGAATCAGGGAGCTGTTTTTT.

This sequence joins TRBV19 and TRBJ2-5; TRBD2 matches 10 bases. After removal of 3 bases from V and 1 base from J, the junction contained 5 bases not matched to a gene. The CDR3 covers 16 residues. Germline V gene sequence: CDR1 LNHDA, CDR2 SQIVND (reference sequence). The CDR3 spells CASSIVASGGQETQYF. The CDR3 region has the DNA TGTGCCAGTAGTATTGTGGCTAGCGGGGGCCAAGAGACCCAGTACTTC.

This clone is categorized as medium-sized. The V gene is TRBV9, the J gene TRBJ1-5; possibly TRBD1 for D (6 bases). This CDR3 comprises 15 residues. Trimming stripped 0 bases from V and 6 bases from J, with 13 bases between. In germline, CDR1 is SGDLS, CDR2 YYNGEE. CDR3 in DNA: TGTGCCAGCAGCGTAGGGGGGGGCCTCGGTCAGCCCCAGCATTTT. Translation: CASSVGGGLGQPQHF.

V and J are TRBV30 and TRBJ2-7, with a weak D call TRBD1 (5 bases). The V end lost 0 bases, the J end lost 6 bases, and 15 bases lay between the germline ends. Germline values: CDR1 GTSNPN, CDR2 SVGIG (reference sequence). The CDR3 is 14 amino acids. The CDR3 sequence: CAWSVRRDRLEQYF. The CDR3 bases are TGTGCCTGGAGTGTACGCAGGGATCGACTCGAGCAGTACTTC.

The rearrangement uses TRBV7-2 and TRBJ2-1; 12 positions match TRBD2. The CDR3 loop spans 16 amino acids. V lost 5 bases to trimming and J lost 6 bases; unmatched junction nucleotides: 8. Germline lookup yields CDR1 SGHTA and CDR2 FQGNSA. CDR3 nucleotides: TGTGCCAGCAGCCTTCGAACTAGCGGGGGGACCAATGAGCAGTTCTTC. It codes for CASSLRTSGGTNEQFF.

V gene TRBV7-9 combines with J gene TRBJ1-2; the D gene is possibly TRBD1 (6 bases). Germline loops: CDR1 SEHNR, CDR2 FQNEAQ (reference sequence). V gave up 5 bases and J gave up 6 bases, with 13 bases separating them. The CDR3 loop spans 13 amino acids. Here the CDR3 reads CASSEQGADGYTF. CDR3 in DNA: TGTGCCAGCAGCGAACAGGGTGCCGATGGCTACACCTTC.

CDR3 bases: TGTGCCAGCAGCCCAAGGGGGGATAGCGGGGACTCCTACGAGCAGTACTTC. This sequence encodes CASSPRGDSGDSYEQYF. V gene TRBV9 combines with J gene TRBJ2-7; TRBD2 matches at 8 bases. V shed 4 bases, J shed 0 bases, and the junction held 12 bases outside the gene matches. The CDR3 loop spans 17 amino acids. The germline gives CDR1 SGDLS, CDR2 YYNGEE.

The chain recombines TRBV6-6 with TRBJ2-1; the match to TRBD2 covers 10 bases. The length of the CDR3 is 17 residues. The germline V gene encodes CDR1 MNHNY and CDR2 SVGAGI (reference sequence). The J segment lost 4 bases and the V segment lost 5 bases, leaving 11 bases of the junction unmatched. The CDR3 sequence is CASSPPASGGQYNEQFF. CDR3 bases: TGTGCCAGCAGTCCGCCGGCTAGCGGGGGACAATACAATGAGCAGTTCTTC.